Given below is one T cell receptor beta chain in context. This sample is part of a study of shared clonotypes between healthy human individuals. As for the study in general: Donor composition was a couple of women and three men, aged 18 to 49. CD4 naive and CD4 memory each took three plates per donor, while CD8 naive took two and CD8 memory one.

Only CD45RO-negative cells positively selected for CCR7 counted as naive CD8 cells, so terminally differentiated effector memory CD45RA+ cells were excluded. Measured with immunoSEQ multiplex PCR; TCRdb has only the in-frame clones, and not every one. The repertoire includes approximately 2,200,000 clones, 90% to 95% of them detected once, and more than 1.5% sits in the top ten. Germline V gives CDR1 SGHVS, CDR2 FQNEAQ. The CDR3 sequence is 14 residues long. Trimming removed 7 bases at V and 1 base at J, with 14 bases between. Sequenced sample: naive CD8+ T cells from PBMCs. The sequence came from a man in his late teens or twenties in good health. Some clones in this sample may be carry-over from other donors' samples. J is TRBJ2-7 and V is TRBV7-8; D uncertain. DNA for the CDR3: TGTGCCAGCACCTTTCCAGGATCATCCTACGAGCAGTACTTC. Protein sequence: CASTFPGSSYEQYF.